The 3 T cell receptor beta chains reported below all come from one sample, sequenced in a study of Ad26.COV2.S vaccination and SARS-CoV-2 variants. Measured with immunoSEQ multiplex PCR; TCRdb has only the in-frame clones, and not every one. The data hold 400,000 to 450,000 clones, with around 91% observed a single time. This sample's treatment: about 20 received Ad26.COV2.S at low or high dose, single or two shots; a few received placebo; per-sample allocation not given. Sampling was performed 63 days after the first vaccine or placebo injection. Sequenced material: peripheral blood, taken in a trial of Ad26.COV2.S vaccine versus placebo. The origin of the receptors is a person aged 18-65 years who received the Ad26.COV2.S COVID-19 vaccine or a placebo.

The genes are TRBV13 and TRBJ2-5; the match to TRBD1 covers 8 bases. After removal of 4 bases from V and 4 bases from J, the junction contained 17 bases not matched to a gene. The CDR3 is 18 residues long. The germline V gene encodes CDR1 PRHDT and CDR2 FYEKMQ (reference sequence). CDR3: CASSSGQGERFRGETQYF. Written as DNA, the CDR3 is TGTGCCAGCAGCTCAGGACAGGGTGAGAGATTCAGGGGAGAGACCCAGTACTTC. Full variable domain (outside the CDR3, taken from reference TRBV13 and TRBJ2-5): AAGVIQSPRHLIKEKRETATLKCYPIPRHDTVYWYQQGPGQDPQFLISFYEKMQSDKGSIPDRFSAQQFSDYHSELNMSSLELGDSALYFCASSSGQGERFRGETQYFGPGTRLLVL.

The CDR3 sequence is CASSLTGTGLNQPQHF. DNA of the CDR3: TGTGCCAGCAGCCTTACCGGGACAGGGCTTAATCAGCCCCAGCATTTT. This chain uses TRBV7-9 with TRBJ1-5; 9 positions match TRBD1. Germline V lookup: CDR1 SEHNR, CDR2 FQNEAQ (reference sequence). This CDR3 has 16 amino acids. After removal of 5 bases from V and 4 bases from J, the junction contained 9 bases not matched to a gene.

V usage is TRBV11-3 and J usage is TRBJ2-5, with 9 bases that match TRBD1. V lost 5 bases and J lost 5; bases outside the gene matches: 9. In germline, CDR1 is SGHNT, CDR2 YENEEA. The CDR3 contains 15 residues. The CDR3 protein is CASSPDRGYGETQYF. The DNA for the CDR3 is TGTGCCAGCAGCCCCGACAGGGGGTATGGGGAGACCCAGTACTTC.